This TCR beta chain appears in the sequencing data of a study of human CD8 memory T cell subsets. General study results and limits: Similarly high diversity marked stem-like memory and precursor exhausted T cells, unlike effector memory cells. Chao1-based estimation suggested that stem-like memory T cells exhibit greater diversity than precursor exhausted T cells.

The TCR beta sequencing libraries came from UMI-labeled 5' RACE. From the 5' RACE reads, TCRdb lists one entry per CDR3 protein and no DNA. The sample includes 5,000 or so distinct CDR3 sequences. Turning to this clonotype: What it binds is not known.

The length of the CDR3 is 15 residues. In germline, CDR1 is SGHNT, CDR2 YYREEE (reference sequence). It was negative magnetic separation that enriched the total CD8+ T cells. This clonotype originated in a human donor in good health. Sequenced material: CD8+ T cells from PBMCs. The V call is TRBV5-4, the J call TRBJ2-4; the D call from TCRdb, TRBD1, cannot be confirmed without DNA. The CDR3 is CASSLGDLGRNIQYF. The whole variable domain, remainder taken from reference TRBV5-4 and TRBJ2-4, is ETGVTQSPTHLIKTRGQQVTLRCSSQSGHNTVSWYQQALGQGPQFIFQYYREEENGRGNFPPRFSGLQFPNYSSELNVNALELDDSALYLCASSLGDLGRNIQYFGAGTRLSVL.